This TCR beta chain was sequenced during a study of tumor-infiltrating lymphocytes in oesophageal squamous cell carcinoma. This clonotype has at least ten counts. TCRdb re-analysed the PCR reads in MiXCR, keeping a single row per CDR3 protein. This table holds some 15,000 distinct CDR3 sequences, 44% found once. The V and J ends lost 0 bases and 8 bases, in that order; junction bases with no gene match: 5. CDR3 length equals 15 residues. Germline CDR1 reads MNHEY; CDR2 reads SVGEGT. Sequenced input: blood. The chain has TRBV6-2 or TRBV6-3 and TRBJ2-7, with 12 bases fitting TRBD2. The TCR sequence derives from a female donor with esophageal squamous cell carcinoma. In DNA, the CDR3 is TGTGCCAGCAGTTACTCAGCTAGCGGGGGGGCAAAGCAGTACTTC. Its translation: CASSYSASGGAKQYF.